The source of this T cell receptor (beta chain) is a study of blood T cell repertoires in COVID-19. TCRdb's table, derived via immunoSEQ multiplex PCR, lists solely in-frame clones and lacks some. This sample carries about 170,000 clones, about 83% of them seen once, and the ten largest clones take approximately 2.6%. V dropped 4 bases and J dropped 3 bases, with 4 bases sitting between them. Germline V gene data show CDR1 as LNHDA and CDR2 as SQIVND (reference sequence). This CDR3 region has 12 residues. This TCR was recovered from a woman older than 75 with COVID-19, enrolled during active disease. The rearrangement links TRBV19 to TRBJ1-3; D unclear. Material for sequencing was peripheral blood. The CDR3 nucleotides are TGTGCCAGTAGTAACTATGGAAACACCATATATTTT. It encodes CASSNYGNTIYF.